A single sample is the source of the 15 T cell receptor beta chains below, sequenced in a study of blood T cell repertoires in COVID-19. Repertoires were generated with immunoSEQ multiplex PCR, while TCRdb's copy carries only in-frame clones and drops some. The sample lists about 170,000 clones; 70% to 90% were seen once. Specimen: peripheral blood. The receptors come from a man aged 45-65 years with active or convalescent COVID-19.

The CDR3 DNA is TGTGCCAGCAGTTTGGGGGAGGGCCTCCAAGAGACCCAGTACTTC. It translates to CASSLGEGLQETQYF. The chain links TRBV27 to TRBJ2-5, with 7 positions matching TRBD2. With 3 bases clipped from V and 1 base from J, the junction kept 5 bases outside the gene matches. Germline assignment: CDR1 MNHEY and CDR2 SMNVEV (reference sequence). The CDR3 extends over 15 amino acids.

The table lists this clone with a few counts. The rearrangement uses TRBV19 and TRBJ1-5; TRBD1 matches 8 bases. J was trimmed by 4 bases and V by 2 bases; bases with no gene match: 13. Germline V gene sequence: CDR1 LNHDA, CDR2 SQIVND (reference sequence). This CDR3 has 18 amino acids. The CDR3 is CASSIRRGPTTLNQPQHF. CDR3 nucleotide sequence: TGTGCCAGTAGTATACGCAGGGGGCCCACGACACTTAATCAGCCCCAGCATTTT.

V and J are TRBV10-3 and TRBJ2-3, with TRBD2 matching over 10 bases. Trimming took 4 bases from V and 4 from J; bases not matched to a gene: 8. This CDR3 contains 16 residues. CDR1 is ENHRY and CDR2 is SYGVKD in the germline V gene. The CDR3 nucleotides read TGTGCCATCAGTGGGGCCCTAGCGGGGGTTTCAGATACGCAGTATTTT. Translation: CAISGALAGVSDTQYF.

V and J are TRBV5-6 and TRBJ1-3, with D possibly TRBD1 on 5 matching bases. The germline V gene encodes CDR1 SGHDT and CDR2 YYEEEE. Deletions cut 4 bases from V and 4 bases from J, with 15 bases between. The length of the CDR3 is 15 residues. CDR3 DNA: TGTGCCAGCAGCGTCGGGACTCTTCTCGGAAACACCATATATTTT. Translation gives CASSVGTLLGNTIYF.

The CDR3 protein is CASSFSSENTGELFF. CDR3 in DNA: TGTGCCAGCAGCTTCTCTAGCGAAAACACCGGGGAGCTGTTTTTT. The rearrangement joins TRBV11-3 to TRBJ2-2; a possible D gene is TRBD2 (6 bases). The length of the CDR3 is 15 residues. CDR1 is SGHNT, CDR2 YENEEA, per germline. The ends were cut back, 3 bases at V and 2 bases at J, with 10 bases in the middle.

The chain couples TRBV7-9 to TRBJ2-7, with 13 bases matching TRBD2. The germline V gene has CDR1 SEHNR and CDR2 FQNEAQ (reference sequence). This CDR3 is built from 16 residues. V dropped 6 bases and J dropped 5; count of bases not matched to a gene: 10. The CDR3 sequence is CASSPRTSGSGDEQYF. CDR3 in DNA: TGTGCCAGCAGTCCTCGGACTAGCGGGAGCGGCGACGAGCAGTACTTC.

This rearrangement joins TRBV19 to TRBJ2-7; maybe TRBD2 (5 bases). The CDR3 consists of 13 residues. Germline CDR1 and CDR2: LNHDA and SQIVND (reference sequence). Trimming took off 7 bases at V and 3 bases at J, with 13 bases between the two ends. The CDR3 loop reads CASKAGEGYEQYF. CDR3 DNA: TGTGCCAGTAAGGCTGGCGAGGGCTACGAGCAGTACTTC.

The chain joins TRBV7-2 to TRBJ1-5; no reliable D call. CDR3 length: 13 residues. The V gene lost 1 base and the J gene lost 3 bases, with 4 bases spanning the gap. Per germline, CDR1 SGHTA and CDR2 FQGNSA. CDR3 loop: CASSLEHNQPQHF. CDR3 DNA sequence: TGTGCCAGCAGCTTAGAGCACAATCAGCCCCAGCATTTT.

As regards this clone: A read error may produce the germline difference seen at one junction end. V is TRBV5-1 and J is TRBJ1-1; 10 nucleotides line up with TRBD1. CDR1 and CDR2 from the germline V gene are SGHRS and YFSETQ. There are 13 residues in the CDR3. CDR3 nucleotide sequence: TGCGCCAGCAGCTTGGGGACAGGGGGTTTAGGTATCTTT. Protein sequence: CASSLGTGGLGIF.

The V call is TRBV10-3, the J call TRBJ1-1; maybe TRBD1 (6 bases). This CDR3 has 15 amino acids. Looked up from germline, CDR1 is ENHRY and CDR2 is SYGVKD. V was shortened by 8 bases and J by 1 base, with 17 bases between the two germline ends. The CDR3 nucleotides read TGTGCCATCGGAGGGGGGGGACGGCCGAACACTGAAGCTTTCTTT. Residues: CAIGGGGRPNTEAFF.

This clone was seen more than once but under ten times. The rearrangement uses TRBV5-1 and TRBJ1-6; the match to TRBD1 covers 8 bases. CDR1 and CDR2 (germline): SGHRS, YFSETQ. This CDR3 is 14 amino acids long. After removal of 7 bases from V and 7 bases from J, the junction contained 7 bases not matched to a gene. The CDR3 sequence is CASSLQGVNSPLHF. CDR3 coding DNA: TGCGCCAGCTCACTACAGGGGGTGAATTCACCCCTCCACTTT.

The CDR3 DNA follows: TGTGCCAGCAGCTCTCTCCCTGGCCCAGATACGCAGTATTTT. Translating gives CASSSLPGPDTQYF. The V call is TRBV5-5, the J call TRBJ2-3; D gene ambiguous. This CDR3 comprises 14 residues. V lost 3 bases and J 4 bases, leaving 12 bases between the germline ends. CDR1 SGHKS and CDR2 YYEKEE come from the germline V gene (reference sequence).

This chain uses TRBV11-1 with TRBJ1-2; a possible D gene is TRBD1 (6 bases). Trimming stripped 4 bases from V and 7 bases from J, with 22 bases between. The CDR3 is made up of 16 amino acids. CDR1 and CDR2 from the germline V gene are SGHAT and FQDESV (reference sequence). The CDR3 loop is CASSSRWDLGARGYTF. CDR3 nucleotide sequence: TGTGCCAGCAGCTCGCGCTGGGATTTGGGGGCGCGTGGCTACACCTTC.

This clone was seen a few times. The V gene is TRBV7-2, the J gene TRBJ2-1, with TRBD2 identical over 8 bases. Germline V gene sequence: CDR1 SGHTA, CDR2 FQGNSA. V was pared by 5 bases and J by 7 bases, with 10 bases of the junction left unmatched. This CDR3 contains 15 residues. As DNA, the CDR3 is TGTGCCAGCAGCCCGCGGGGGGCCCTAGGGAATGAGCAGTTCTTC. It specifies CASSPRGALGNEQFF.

This chain joins TRBV6-5 and TRBJ1-4, with a possible D match to TRBD1 (6 bases). The CDR3 extends over 15 amino acids. CDR1 is MNHEY, CDR2 SVGAGI, per germline. V was clipped by 2 bases and J by 7 bases, with 14 bases between them. CDR3 sequence: CASSYPTGGFEKLFF. Written as DNA, the CDR3 is TGTGCCAGCAGTTACCCGACGGGGGGCTTTGAAAAACTGTTTTTT.